This TCR beta chain was sequenced during a study of blood T cell repertoires in COVID-19. Across the study: From the United States, Italy and Spain came samples of acute and convalescent COVID-19.

Repertoires were generated with immunoSEQ multiplex PCR, while TCRdb's copy carries only in-frame clones and drops some. The data contain tens of thousands of clones, almost 85% of them seen just once; the ten biggest clones take up approximately 7%. The sequencing input was peripheral blood. This receptor was identified in a human donor in a cohort sampled during active COVID-19.

Written as DNA, the CDR3 is TGCGCCAGCAGCTTGGTGGGCGGGGGGCGCACAGATACGCAGTATTTT. It yields the protein CASSLVGGGRTDTQYF. The chain carries TRBV5-1 and TRBJ2-3, with 8 bases aligning to TRBD2. The CDR3 loop spans 16 amino acids. CDR1 and CDR2 (germline): SGHRS, YFSETQ. Unmatched junction bases numbered 4, after V lost 0 bases and J lost 1 base.